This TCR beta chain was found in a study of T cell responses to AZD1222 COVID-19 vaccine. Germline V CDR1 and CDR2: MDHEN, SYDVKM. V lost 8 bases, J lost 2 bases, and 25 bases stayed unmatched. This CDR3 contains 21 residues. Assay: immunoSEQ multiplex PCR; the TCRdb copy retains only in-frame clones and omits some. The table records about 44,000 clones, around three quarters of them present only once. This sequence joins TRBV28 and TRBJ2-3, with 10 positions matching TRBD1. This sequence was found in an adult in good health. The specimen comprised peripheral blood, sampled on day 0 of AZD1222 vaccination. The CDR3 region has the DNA TGTGCCAGCCTTTTGCAGCCCCATCAAGACCCCGACAGGGGGCTCACAGATACGCAGTATTTT. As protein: CASLLQPHQDPDRGLTDTQYF.